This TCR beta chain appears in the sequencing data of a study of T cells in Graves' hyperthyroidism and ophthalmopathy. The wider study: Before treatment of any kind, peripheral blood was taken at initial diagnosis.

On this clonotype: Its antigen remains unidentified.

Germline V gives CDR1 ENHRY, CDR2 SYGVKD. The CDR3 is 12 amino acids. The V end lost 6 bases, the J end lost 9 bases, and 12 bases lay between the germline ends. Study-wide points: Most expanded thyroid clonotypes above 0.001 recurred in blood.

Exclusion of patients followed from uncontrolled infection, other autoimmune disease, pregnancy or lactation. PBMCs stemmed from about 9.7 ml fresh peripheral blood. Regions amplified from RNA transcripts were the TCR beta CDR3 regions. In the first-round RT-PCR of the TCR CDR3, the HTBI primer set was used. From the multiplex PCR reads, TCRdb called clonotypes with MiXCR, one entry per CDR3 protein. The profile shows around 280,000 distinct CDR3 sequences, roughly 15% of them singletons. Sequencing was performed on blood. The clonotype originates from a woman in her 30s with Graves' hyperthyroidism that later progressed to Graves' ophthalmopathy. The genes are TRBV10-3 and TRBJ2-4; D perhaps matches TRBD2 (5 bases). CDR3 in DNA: TGTGCCATCAGCCCCGGTGGAGGCATTCAGTACTTC. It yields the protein CAISPGGGIQYF.